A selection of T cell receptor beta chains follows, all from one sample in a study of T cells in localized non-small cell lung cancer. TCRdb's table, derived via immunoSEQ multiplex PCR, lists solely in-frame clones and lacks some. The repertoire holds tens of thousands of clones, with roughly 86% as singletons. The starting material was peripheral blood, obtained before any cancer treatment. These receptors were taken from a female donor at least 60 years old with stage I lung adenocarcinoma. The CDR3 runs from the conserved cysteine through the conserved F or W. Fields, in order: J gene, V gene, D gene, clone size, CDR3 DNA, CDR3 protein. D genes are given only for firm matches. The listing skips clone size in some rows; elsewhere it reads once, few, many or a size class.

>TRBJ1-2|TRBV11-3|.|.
TGTGCCAGCAGCTTCGGACCAACTAACTATGGCTACACCTTC
CASSFGPTNYGYTF
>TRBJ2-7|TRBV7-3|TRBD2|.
TGTGCCAGCAGCTTAGACCCTAGCGGGAGAAAGTACTTC
CASSLDPSGRKYF
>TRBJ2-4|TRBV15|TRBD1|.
TGTGCCACCAGCGACGAGGGACAGTCAATCCTAGCCAAAAACATTCAGTACTTC
CATSDEGQSILAKNIQYF
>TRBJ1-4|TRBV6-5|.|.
TGTGCCAGCAGCCCGCGTGGGGAAAAACTGTTTTTT
CASSPRGEKLFF
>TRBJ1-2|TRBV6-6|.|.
TGTGCCAGCAGGGACGGGGGGGGCAACTATGGCTACACCTTC
CASRDGGGNYGYTF
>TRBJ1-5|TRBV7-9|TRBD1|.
TGTGCCAGCAGGAGATCACAGGGGAATCAGCCCCAGCATTTT
CASRRSQGNQPQHF
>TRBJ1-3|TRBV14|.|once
TGTGCCAGCAGCCAAGATCCCCCAGGTCCTGGAAACACCATATATTTT
CASSQDPPGPGNTIYF
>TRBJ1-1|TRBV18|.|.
TGTGCCAGCTCAGAGGGGAGAAACACTGAAGCTTTCTTT
CASSEGRNTEAFF
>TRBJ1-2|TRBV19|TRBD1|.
TGTGCCAGTAGAACCACACAGGGGGCGGTCTATGGCTACACCTTC
CASRTTQGAVYGYTF
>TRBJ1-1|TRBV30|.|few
TGTGCCTGGAGCTCTGAAAGGCTATGGAACACTGAAGCTTTCTTT
CAWSSERLWNTEAFF
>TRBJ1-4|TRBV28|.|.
TGTGCCAGCAGACTACAGGGAGGTAATGAAAAACTGTTTTTT
CASRLQGGNEKLFF
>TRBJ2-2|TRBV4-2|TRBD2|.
TGTGCCAGCAGCCAAGATTCACTAGCGGGAGGACTGGACACCGGGGAGCTGTTTTTT
CASSQDSLAGGLDTGELFF
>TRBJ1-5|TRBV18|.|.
TGTGCCAGCTCAGAGGGGGTCAATCAGCCCCAGCATTTT
CASSEGVNQPQHF
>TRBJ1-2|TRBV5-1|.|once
TGCGCCAGCAGCCCGACAACAGATTGGACCGGGGGCTACACCTTC
CASSPTTDWTGGYTF
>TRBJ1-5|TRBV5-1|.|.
TGCGCCAGCAGCCCCGGAGGACTTAGCAATCAGCCCCAGCATTTT
CASSPGGLSNQPQHF
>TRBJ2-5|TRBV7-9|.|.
TGTGCCAGCAGCCGTTCACACGGATTCCAAGAGACCCAGTACTTC
CASSRSHGFQETQYF
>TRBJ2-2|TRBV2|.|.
TGTGCCAGCAGTGCCCTAGCGTCGGCCGGGGAGCTGTTTTTT
CASSALASAGELFF
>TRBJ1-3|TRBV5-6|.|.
TGTGCCAGCAGCCGTTTGCTAGGGAAGGACACCATATATTTT
CASSRLLGKDTIYF
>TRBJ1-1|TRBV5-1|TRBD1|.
TGCGCCAGCAGCACGGGACAGGCGAACACTGAAGCTTTCTTT
CASSTGQANTEAFF
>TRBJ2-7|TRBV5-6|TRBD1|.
TGTGCCAGCAGCACGTCGGGACAGGGCCCCTACGAGCAGTACTTC
CASSTSGQGPYEQYF
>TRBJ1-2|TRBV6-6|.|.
TGTGCCAGCAGTCGGGGGTTTAACTATGGCTACACCTTC
CASSRGFNYGYTF
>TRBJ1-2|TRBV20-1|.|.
TGCAGTGCTAAGGGCTACACCTTC
CSAKGYTF
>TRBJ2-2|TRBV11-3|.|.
TGTGCCAGCAGCCGCGGGTCGAACACCGGGGAGCTGTTTTTT
CASSRGSNTGELFF
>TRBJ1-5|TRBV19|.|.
TGTGCCAGTAGTATGGGGGGCAGGGCTATAGGAAGCAATCAGCCCCAGCATTTT
CASSMGGRAIGSNQPQHF
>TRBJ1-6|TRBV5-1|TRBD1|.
TGCGCCAGCAGCTCGGGGACAGGGACGTATCCACCCCTCCACTTT
CASSSGTGTYPPLHF
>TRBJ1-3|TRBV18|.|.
TGTGCCAGCTCCCCGGCTTCAAATGGCAACACCATATATTTT
CASSPASNGNTIYF
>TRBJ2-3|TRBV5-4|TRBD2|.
TGTGCCAGCCGACAGGGTTCTAGCGGGAGCGGGGTAGATACGCAGTATTTT
CASRQGSSGSGVDTQYF
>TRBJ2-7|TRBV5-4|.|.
TGTGCCAGCAGCCCAGACTTAAATTCCTACGAGCAGTACTTC
CASSPDLNSYEQYF
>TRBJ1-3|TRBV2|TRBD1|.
TGTGCCAGCAGAGAATTGACAGGGAATGGAAACACCATATATTTT
CASRELTGNGNTIYF
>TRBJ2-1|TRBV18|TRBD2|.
TGTGCCAGCTCACCACTTGCTAGCGGGAGCTCCTACAATGAGCAGTTCTTC
CASSPLASGSSYNEQFF
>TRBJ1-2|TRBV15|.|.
TGTGCCACCAGCAGAAGCCAGACTTACACCTTC
CATSRSQTYTF
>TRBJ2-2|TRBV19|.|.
TGTGCCAGTAGGACAGTCGCGAACACCGGGGAGCTGTTTTTT
CASRTVANTGELFF
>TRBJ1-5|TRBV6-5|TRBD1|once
TGTGCCAGCAGCCTCCGGGACAGGGCTCAGCCCCAGCATTTT
CASSLRDRAQPQHF
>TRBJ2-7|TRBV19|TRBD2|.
TGTGCCAGTAGTATCCGGGGTAGCGGGAGGGACGAGCAGTACTTC
CASSIRGSGRDEQYF
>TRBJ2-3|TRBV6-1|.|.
TGTGCCAGCAGCCCCACTAGCCCCCGAACGGATACGCAGTATTTT
CASSPTSPRTDTQYF
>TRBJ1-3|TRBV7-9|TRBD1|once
TGTGCCAGCAGCCTGGGACAGCCTCAAAGCGGAAACACCATATATTTT
CASSLGQPQSGNTIYF
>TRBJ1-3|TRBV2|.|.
TGTGCCAGCAGGACCGGCGGTTCTGGAAACACCATATATTTT
CASRTGGSGNTIYF
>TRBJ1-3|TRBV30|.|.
TGTGCCTGGAGATTATCCTTATCTCGGGTTGACCCTGGAAACACCATATATTTT
CAWRLSLSRVDPGNTIYF
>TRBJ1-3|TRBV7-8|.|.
TGTGCCAGCAGCTTTTCCGGAAACACCATATATTTT
CASSFSGNTIYF
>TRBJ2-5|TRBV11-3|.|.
TGTGCCAGCAGCCGGCAGCAAGAGACCCAGTACTTC
CASSRQQETQYF
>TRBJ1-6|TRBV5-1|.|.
TGCGCCAGCAGCTTGGATGTCGGCTCAAATTCACCCCTCCACTTT
CASSLDVGSNSPLHF
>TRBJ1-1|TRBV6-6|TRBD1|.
TGTGCCAGCAGTTCAGGGGGATCTGAAGCTTTCTTT
CASSSGGSEAFF
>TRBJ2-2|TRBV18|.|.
TGTGCCAGCTCACCACCGAACCGGGGTGACACCGGGGAGCTGTTTTTT
CASSPPNRGDTGELFF
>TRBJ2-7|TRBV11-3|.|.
TGTGCCAGCAGCGGGTCCGGGACAATGTCTACCTACGAGCAGTACTTC
CASSGSGTMSTYEQYF
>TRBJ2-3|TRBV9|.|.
TGTGCCAGCAGCCCTGGCGTCCTCACAGATACGCAGTATTTT
CASSPGVLTDTQYF